This T cell receptor (beta chain) was obtained from a study of T-cell reconstitution after alpha-beta-depleted transplantation in children. Study findings and constraints: About two months after transplant, alpha-beta T cells reportedly came from several hundred expanded graft clones. By one year post-transplant, T-cell counts and diversity largely arose from T cells that were newly produced. It was surviving recipient T cells and thymic progenitors that gave some patients high TCRbeta diversity at day 60.

During its preparation, the TCRbeta library received unique molecular identifiers. TCRdb reprocessed the PCR reads with MiXCR, giving one entry per CDR3 protein. The table lists about a million distinct CDR3 sequences, about 29% of them singletons. This clonotype was observed a few times. Its antigen is as yet unknown. The CDR3 totals 16 residues. The V gene lost 0 bases and the J gene lost 6 bases, with 17 bases spanning the gap. Germline V lookup: CDR1 MGHRA, CDR2 YSYEKL. This rearrangement joins TRBV4-1 to TRBJ2-5; the D gene is possibly TRBD1 (5 bases). The sequence came from a boy less than two years old who had a stem cell transplant for SCID, so the T cells may come from the graft donor. The material sequenced was PBMCs, mostly from graft donor cells, taken 360 days after TCRalphabeta/CD19-depleted stem cell transplant. The CDR3: CASSQDEWGVDKTQYF. The CDR3 DNA follows: TGCGCCAGCAGCCAAGACGAGTGGGGCGTTGATAAGACCCAGTACTTC.